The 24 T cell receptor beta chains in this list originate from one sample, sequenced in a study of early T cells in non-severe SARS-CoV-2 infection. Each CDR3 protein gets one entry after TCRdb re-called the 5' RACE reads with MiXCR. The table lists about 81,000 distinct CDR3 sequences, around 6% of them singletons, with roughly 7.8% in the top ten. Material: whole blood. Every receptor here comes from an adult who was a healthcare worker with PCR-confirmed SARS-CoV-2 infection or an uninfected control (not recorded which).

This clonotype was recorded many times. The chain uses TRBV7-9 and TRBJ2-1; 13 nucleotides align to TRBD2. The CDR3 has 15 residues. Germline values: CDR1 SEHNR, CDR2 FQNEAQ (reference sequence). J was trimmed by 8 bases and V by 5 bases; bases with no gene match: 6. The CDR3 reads CASSPTSGRYDEQFF. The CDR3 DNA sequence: TGTGCCAGCAGCCCGACTAGCGGGAGGTATGATGAGCAGTTCTTC.

In DNA form, the CDR3 reads TGTGCCAGCAGGCATCAATTTGGCGGACAGCCAAACACTGAAGCTTTCTTT. This gives the protein CASRHQFGGQPNTEAFF. The chain employs TRBV12-3 or TRBV12-4 and TRBJ1-1, with D perhaps matching TRBD1 (6 bases). The CDR3 loop spans 17 amino acids. V was clipped by 6 bases and J by 2 bases, with 22 bases between them.

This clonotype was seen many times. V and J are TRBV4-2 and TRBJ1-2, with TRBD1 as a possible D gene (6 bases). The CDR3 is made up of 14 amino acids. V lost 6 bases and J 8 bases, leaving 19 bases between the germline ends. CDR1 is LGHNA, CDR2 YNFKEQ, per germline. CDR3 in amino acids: CASREPGTTPGYTF. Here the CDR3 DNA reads TGTGCCAGCAGGGAACCCGGGACAACGCCCGGCTACACCTTC.

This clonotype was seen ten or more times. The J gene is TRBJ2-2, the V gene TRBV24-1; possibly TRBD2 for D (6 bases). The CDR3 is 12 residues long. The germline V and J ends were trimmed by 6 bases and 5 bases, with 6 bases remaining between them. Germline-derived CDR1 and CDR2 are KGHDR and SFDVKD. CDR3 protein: CATSRGTGELFF. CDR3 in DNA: TGTGCCACCAGTCGGGGGACCGGGGAGCTGTTTTTT.

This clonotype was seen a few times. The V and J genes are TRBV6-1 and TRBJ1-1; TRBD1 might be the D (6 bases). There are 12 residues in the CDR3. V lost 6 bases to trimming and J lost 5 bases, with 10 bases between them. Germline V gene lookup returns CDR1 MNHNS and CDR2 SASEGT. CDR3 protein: CASRAGDTEAFF. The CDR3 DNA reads TGTGCCAGCAGAGCAGGGGATACTGAAGCTTTCTTT.

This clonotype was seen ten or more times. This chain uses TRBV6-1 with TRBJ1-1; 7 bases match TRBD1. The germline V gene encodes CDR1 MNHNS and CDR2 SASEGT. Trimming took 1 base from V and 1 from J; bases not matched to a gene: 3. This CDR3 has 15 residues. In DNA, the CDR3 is TGTGCCAGCAGTGAAGAGGGACAGCGGAACACTGAAGCTTTCTTT. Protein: CASSEEGQRNTEAFF.

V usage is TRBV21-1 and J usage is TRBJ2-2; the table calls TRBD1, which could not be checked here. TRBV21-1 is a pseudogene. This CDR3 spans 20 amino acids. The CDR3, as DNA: TGTGCCAGCAGCAATAGGGGGACAGGGGGTAGCGGGAGCAACACCGGGGAGCTGTTTTTT. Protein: CASSNRGTGGSGSNTGELFF.

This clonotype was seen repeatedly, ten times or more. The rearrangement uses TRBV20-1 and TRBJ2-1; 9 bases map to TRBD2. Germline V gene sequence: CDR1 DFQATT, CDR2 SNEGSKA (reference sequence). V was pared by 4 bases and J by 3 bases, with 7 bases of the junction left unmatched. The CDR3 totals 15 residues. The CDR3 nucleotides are TGCAGTGCTACTCCTGCTAGCGGGAACTACAATGAGCAGTTCTTC. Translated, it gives CSATPASGNYNEQFF.

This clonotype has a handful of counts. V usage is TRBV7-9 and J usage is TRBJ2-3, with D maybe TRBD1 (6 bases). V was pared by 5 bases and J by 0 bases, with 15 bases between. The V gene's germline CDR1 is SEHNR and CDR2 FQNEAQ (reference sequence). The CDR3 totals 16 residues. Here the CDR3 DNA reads TGTGCCAGCAGCCCTTCAGGGACACCTAGCACAGATACGCAGTATTTT. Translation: CASSPSGTPSTDTQYF.

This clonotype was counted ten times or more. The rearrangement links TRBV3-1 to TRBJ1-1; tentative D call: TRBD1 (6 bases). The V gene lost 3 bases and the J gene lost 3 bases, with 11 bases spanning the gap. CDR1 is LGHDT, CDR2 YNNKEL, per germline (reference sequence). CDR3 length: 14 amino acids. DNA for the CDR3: TGTGCCAGCAGCCAGCAGGGGAGTGACACTGAAGCTTTCTTT. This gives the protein CASSQQGSDTEAFF.

The CDR3 region is CSARDSGAGFHEQYF. The CDR3 DNA sequence: TGCAGTGCTAGAGACTCTGGGGCAGGGTTCCACGAGCAGTACTTC. The chain combines TRBV20-1 with TRBJ2-7, with a weak D call TRBD1 (5 bases). There are 15 residues in the CDR3. From germline, CDR1 is DFQATT and CDR2 SNEGSKA (reference sequence). V was clipped by 0 bases and J by 5 bases, with 17 bases between them.

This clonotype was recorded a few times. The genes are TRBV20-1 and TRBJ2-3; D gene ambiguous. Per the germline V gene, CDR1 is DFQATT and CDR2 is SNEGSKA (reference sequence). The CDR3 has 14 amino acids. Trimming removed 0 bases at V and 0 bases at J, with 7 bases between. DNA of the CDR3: TGCAGTGCTAGAGACTCCGCTAGCACAGATACGCAGTATTTT. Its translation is CSARDSASTDTQYF.

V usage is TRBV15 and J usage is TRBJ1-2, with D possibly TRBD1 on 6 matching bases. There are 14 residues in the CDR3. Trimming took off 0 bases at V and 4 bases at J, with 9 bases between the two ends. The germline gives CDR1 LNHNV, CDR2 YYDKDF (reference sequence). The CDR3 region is CATSREGHPYGYTF. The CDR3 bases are TGTGCCACCAGCAGAGAGGGACACCCCTATGGCTACACCTTC.

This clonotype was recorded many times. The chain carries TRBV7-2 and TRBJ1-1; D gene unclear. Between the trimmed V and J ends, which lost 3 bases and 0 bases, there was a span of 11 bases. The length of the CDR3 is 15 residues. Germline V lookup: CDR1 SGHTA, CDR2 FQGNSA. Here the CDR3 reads CASSLGPPLNTEAFF. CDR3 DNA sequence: TGTGCCAGCAGCTTGGGCCCCCCCTTGAACACTGAAGCTTTCTTT.

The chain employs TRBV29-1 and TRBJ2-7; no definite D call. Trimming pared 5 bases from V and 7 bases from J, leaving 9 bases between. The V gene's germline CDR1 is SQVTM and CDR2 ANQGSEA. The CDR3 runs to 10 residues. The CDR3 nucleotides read TGCAGCGTTAAAACGGGTGAGCAGTACTTC. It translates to CSVKTGEQYF.

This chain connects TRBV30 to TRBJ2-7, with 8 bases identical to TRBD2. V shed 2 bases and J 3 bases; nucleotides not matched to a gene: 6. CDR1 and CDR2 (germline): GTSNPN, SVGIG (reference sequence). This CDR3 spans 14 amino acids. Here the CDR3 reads CAWSIAGQGYEQYF. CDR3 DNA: TGTGCCTGGAGTATAGCGGGGCAGGGCTACGAGCAGTACTTC.

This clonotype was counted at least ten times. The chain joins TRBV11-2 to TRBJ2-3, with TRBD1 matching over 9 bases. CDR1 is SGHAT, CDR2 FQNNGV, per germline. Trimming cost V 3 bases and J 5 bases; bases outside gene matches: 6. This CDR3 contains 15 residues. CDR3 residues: CASSFGTGYGDTQYF. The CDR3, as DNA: TGTGCCAGCAGCTTCGGGACAGGGTATGGAGATACGCAGTATTTT.

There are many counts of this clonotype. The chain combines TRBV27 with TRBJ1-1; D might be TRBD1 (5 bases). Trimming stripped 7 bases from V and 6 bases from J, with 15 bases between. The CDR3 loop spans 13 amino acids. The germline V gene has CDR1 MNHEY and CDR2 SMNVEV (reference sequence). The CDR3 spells CASINDGGAEAFF. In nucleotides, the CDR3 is TGTGCCAGCATCAACGACGGAGGGGCTGAAGCTTTCTTT.

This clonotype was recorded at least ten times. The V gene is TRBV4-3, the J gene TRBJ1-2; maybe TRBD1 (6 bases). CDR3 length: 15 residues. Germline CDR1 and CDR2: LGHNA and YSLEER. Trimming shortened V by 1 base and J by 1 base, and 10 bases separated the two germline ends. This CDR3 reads CASSQARTVNYGYTF. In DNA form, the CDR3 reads TGCGCCAGCAGCCAAGCCAGGACAGTTAACTATGGCTACACCTTC.

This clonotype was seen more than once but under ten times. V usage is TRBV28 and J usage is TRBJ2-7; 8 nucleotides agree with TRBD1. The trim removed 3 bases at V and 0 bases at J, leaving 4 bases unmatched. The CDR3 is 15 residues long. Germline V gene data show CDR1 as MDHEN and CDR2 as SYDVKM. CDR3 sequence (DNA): TGTGCCAGCAGTTTTGTAGGACAGGGCTCCTACGAGCAGTACTTC. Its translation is CASSFVGQGSYEQYF. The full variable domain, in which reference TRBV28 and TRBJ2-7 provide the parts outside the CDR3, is DVKVTQSSRYLVKRTGEKVFLECVQDMDHENMFWYRQDPGLGLRLIYFSYDVKMKEKGDIPEGYSVSREKKERFSLILESASTNQTSMYLCASSFVGQGSYEQYFGPGTRLTVT.

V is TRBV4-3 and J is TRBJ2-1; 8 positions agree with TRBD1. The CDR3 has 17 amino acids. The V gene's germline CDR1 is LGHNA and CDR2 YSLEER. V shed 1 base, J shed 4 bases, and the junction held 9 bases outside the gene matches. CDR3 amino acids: CASSQVIGTGDYNEQFF. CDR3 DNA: TGCGCCAGCAGCCAAGTAATCGGGACAGGAGATTACAATGAGCAGTTCTTC.

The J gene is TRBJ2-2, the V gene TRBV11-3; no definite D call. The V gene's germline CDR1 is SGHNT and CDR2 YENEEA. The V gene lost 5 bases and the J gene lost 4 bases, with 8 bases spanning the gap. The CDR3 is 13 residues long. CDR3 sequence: CASSPGVTGELFF. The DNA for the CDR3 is TGTGCCAGCAGCCCCGGCGTCACCGGGGAGCTGTTTTTT.

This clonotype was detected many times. The CDR3 DNA reads TGTGCCAGCAGCCAAGGGGATAGCGGGAGCTCCTACAATGAGCAGTTCTTC. Translated: CASSQGDSGSSYNEQFF. This rearrangement joins TRBV4-2 to TRBJ2-1; 9 bases agree with TRBD2. The ends lost 1 base at V and 0 bases at J; junction bases unmatched: 4. The CDR3 sequence is 17 residues long. Looked up from germline, CDR1 is LGHNA and CDR2 is YNFKEQ.

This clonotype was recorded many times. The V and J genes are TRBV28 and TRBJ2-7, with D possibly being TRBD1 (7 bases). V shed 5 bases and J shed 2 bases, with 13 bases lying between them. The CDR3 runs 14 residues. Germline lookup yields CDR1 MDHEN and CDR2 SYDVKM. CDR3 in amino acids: CASSPGDRPYEQYF. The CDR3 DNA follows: TGTGCCAGCAGTCCGGGGGACAGACCCTACGAGCAGTACTTC.